Listed here are 14 T cell receptor beta chains from one sample, sequenced in a study of T-cell memory formation after mild COVID-19. Each CDR3 protein gets one entry after TCRdb re-called the 5' RACE reads with MiXCR. Among fewer than 250,000 distinct CDR3 sequences listed, around 25% were seen once. The source material was PBMCs or a T cell subset sorted from them (not recorded which). Receptor source: an adult woman who had mild COVID-19 (a few samples of this study predate the infection). Cell type and time point are not known.

This clonotype was seen only a few times. The gene calls are TRBV5-1 and TRBJ2-1; 7 bases fit TRBD2. Germline V gene data show CDR1 as SGHRS and CDR2 as YFSETQ. V lost 3 bases, J lost 10 bases, and 4 bases stayed unmatched. The CDR3 is 12 residues long. The CDR3 protein is CASSSGTTEQFF. The DNA for the CDR3 is TGCGCCAGCAGCTCGGGGACTACGGAGCAGTTCTTC.

This clonotype occurred a few times. J is TRBJ2-3 and V is TRBV7-9; 7 bases are a match to TRBD2. This CDR3 comprises 14 residues. Germline CDR1 SEHNR, CDR2 FQNEAQ (reference sequence). V lost 5 bases, J lost 4 bases, and 6 bases stayed unmatched. The chain's CDR3 is CASSGEGAADTQYF. CDR3 bases: TGTGCCAGCAGCGGGGAGGGTGCGGCAGATACGCAGTATTTT.

The CDR3 loop is CASSSEDGTDTQYF. In nucleotides, the CDR3 is TGCGCCAGCAGCTCGGAGGACGGCACAGATACGCAGTATTTT. The V gene is TRBV5-1, the J gene TRBJ2-3; possible D gene TRBD2, 5 bases. V shed 3 bases and J shed 1 base, with 9 bases lying between them. Per the germline V gene, CDR1 is SGHRS and CDR2 is YFSETQ. This CDR3 contains 14 residues.

The genes are TRBV24-1 and TRBJ2-2; 7 nucleotides agree with TRBD1. Germline CDR1 is KGHDR and CDR2 is SFDVKD. The CDR3 loop spans 13 amino acids. Trimming took 4 bases from V and 12 from J; bases not matched to a gene: 7. The CDR3 DNA is TGTGCCACCAGTGACCCTGGGACAGCCAAGCTGTTTTTT. This sequence encodes CATSDPGTAKLFF.

The chain uses TRBV24-1 and TRBJ2-7; the match to TRBD1 covers 11 bases. In germline, CDR1 is KGHDR, CDR2 SFDVKD. The CDR3 has 15 amino acids. V shed 7 bases and J 4 bases; nucleotides not matched to a gene: 8. CDR3 sequence: CATSEAGTGGYEQYF. As DNA, the CDR3 is TGTGCCACCAGCGAGGCCGGGACAGGGGGGTACGAGCAGTACTTC.

V usage is TRBV18 and J usage is TRBJ2-1; D remains unclear. Trimming took 2 bases from V and 5 from J, leaving 7 bases between them. Germline values: CDR1 KGHSH, CDR2 LQKENI. This CDR3 has 13 residues. This CDR3 is CASSPITNNEQFF. CDR3 in DNA: TGTGCCAGCTCACCAATCACGAACAATGAGCAGTTCTTC.

V usage is TRBV9 and J usage is TRBJ2-3; D is ambiguous. The CDR3 runs 11 residues. V gave up 3 bases and J gave up 5 bases, with 4 bases separating them. Germline V gene sequence: CDR1 SGDLS, CDR2 YYNGEE. Here the CDR3 reads CASSEQDTQYF. The DNA of the CDR3 is TGTGCCAGCAGCGAGCAAGATACGCAGTATTTT.

In this sample, this clonotype turned up a few times. The chain combines TRBV2 with TRBJ2-2; no clear D gene. The CDR3 runs to 11 residues. CDR1 SNHLY and CDR2 FYNNEI come from the germline V gene. V lost 6 bases, J lost 6 bases, and 5 bases lay in between. For the CDR3, the DNA is TGTGCCAGCAGGACATCCGGGGAGCTGTTTTTT. Protein: CASRTSGELFF.

In its sample, this clonotype was seen many times. V gene TRBV5-5 combines with J gene TRBJ2-3, with a tentative D call TRBD2 (5 bases). V lost 2 bases and J lost 5, with 12 bases in between. The CDR3 has 14 amino acids. Germline-derived CDR1 and CDR2 are SGHKS and YYEKEE (reference sequence). CDR3 nucleotide sequence: TGTGCCAGCAGCTTTAAACCGGCGGGAGATACGCAGTATTTT. Amino acids: CASSFKPAGDTQYF.

The sample holds many counts of this clonotype. J is TRBJ2-3 and V is TRBV7-3; D may be TRBD1 or TRBD2 (5 bases each). This CDR3 spans 16 amino acids. CDR1 SGHTA and CDR2 FQGTGA come from the germline V gene. Trimming cost V 0 bases and J 4 bases, with 14 bases left between them. The chain's CDR3 is CASSLTPGPPSDTQYF. The CDR3 nucleotides read TGTGCCAGCAGCTTAACGCCGGGACCCCCCTCAGATACGCAGTATTTT. Combining the CDR3 with reference TRBV7-3 and TRBJ2-3 gives the whole variable domain GAGVSQTPSNKVTEKGKYVELRCDPISGHTALYWYRQSLGQGPEFLIYFQGTGAADDSGLPNDRFFAVRPEGSVSTLKIQRTERGDSAVYLCASSLTPGPPSDTQYFGPGTRLTVL.

The chain recombines TRBV5-1 with TRBJ2-5, with TRBD2 matching 8 bases. Germline V gene sequence: CDR1 SGHRS, CDR2 YFSETQ. The CDR3 contains 16 residues. V lost 4 bases to trimming and J lost 3 bases; unmatched junction nucleotides: 11. This chain's CDR3 is CASSLRGGGPEETQYF. CDR3 sequence (DNA): TGCGCCAGCAGCCTGCGGGGCGGGGGGCCAGAAGAGACCCAGTACTTC.

This clonotype was picked up a small number of times. The chain couples TRBV6-2 or TRBV6-3 to TRBJ1-1, with a weak D call TRBD1 (5 bases). CDR3 length: 13 amino acids. CDR1 is MNHEY and CDR2 is SVGEGT in the germline V gene. Trimming removed 7 bases at V and 1 base at J, with 10 bases between. The CDR3 DNA reads as TGTGCCAGCATGGGGCCGGGGAACACTGAAGCTTTCTTT. Protein product: CASMGPGNTEAFF.

The DNA of the CDR3 is TGTGCCAGCAGCTTCTTAGGGGATAGGGCCAACGTCCTGACTTTC. It yields the protein CASSFLGDRANVLTF. This chain uses TRBV7-9 with TRBJ2-6; D may be TRBD1 (5 bases). Germline loops: CDR1 SEHNR, CDR2 FQNEAQ (reference sequence). The ends were cut back, 3 bases at V and 5 bases at J, with 11 bases in the middle. The CDR3 sequence is 15 residues long.

V is TRBV12-5 and J is TRBJ1-6; 8 bases line up with TRBD1. Germline CDR1 is LGHNT and CDR2 is FRNRAP. The trim removed 0 bases at V and 6 bases at J, leaving 13 bases unmatched. This CDR3 comprises 19 residues. The DNA of the CDR3 is TGTGCTAGTGGTTTGGTTGGCAGGGGGCTATCCAGAGGTAATTCACCCCTCCACTTT. The encoded protein is CASGLVGRGLSRGNSPLHF.